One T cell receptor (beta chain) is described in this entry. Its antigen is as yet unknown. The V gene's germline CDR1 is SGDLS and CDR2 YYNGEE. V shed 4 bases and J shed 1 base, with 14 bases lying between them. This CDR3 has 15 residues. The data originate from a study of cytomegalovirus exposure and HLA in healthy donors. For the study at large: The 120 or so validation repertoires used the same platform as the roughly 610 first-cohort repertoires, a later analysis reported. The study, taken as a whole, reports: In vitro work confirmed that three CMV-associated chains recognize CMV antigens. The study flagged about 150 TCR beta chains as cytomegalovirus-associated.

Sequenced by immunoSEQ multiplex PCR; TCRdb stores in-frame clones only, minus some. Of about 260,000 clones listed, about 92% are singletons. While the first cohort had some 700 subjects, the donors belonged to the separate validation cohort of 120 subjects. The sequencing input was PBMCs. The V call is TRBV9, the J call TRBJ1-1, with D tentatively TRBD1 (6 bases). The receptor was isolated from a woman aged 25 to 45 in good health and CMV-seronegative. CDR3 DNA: TGTGCCAGCAGCAGCGGGACACTCGGGAACACTGAAGCTTTCTTT. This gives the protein CASSSGTLGNTEAFF.